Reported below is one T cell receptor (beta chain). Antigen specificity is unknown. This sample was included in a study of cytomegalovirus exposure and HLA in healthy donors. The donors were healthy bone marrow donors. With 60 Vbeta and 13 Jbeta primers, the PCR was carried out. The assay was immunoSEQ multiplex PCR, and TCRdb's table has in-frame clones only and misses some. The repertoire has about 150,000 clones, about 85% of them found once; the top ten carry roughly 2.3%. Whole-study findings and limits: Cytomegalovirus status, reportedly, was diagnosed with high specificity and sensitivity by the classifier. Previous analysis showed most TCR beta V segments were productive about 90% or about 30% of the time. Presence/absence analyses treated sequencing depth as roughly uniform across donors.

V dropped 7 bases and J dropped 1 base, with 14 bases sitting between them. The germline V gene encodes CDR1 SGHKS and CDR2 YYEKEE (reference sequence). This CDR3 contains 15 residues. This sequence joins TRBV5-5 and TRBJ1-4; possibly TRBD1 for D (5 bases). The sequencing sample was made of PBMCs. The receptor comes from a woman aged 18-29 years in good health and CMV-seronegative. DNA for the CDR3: TGTGCCAGCTCAACTCCAGGGCGAACTAATGAAAAACTGTTTTTT. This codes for CASSTPGRTNEKLFF.